The subject of this entry is one TCR beta chain. Its antigen is as yet unknown. CDR3 length: 14 amino acids. CDR1 and CDR2 from the germline V gene are MDHEN and SYDVKM. V was cut by 7 bases and J by 0 bases, with 10 bases left in between. The method was immunoSEQ multiplex PCR; TCRdb's version includes in-frame clones alone and lacks a portion of them. The sample shows 90,000 to 150,000 clones, about 85% of them seen only once. This entry is derived from a study of T cell responses to AZD1222 COVID-19 vaccine. Background on the study: Pooled together were second doses at about 4 or about 12 weeks.

Study findings and constraints: Targeting of unmutated variant regions was reportedly seen in nearly half of spike-specific TCRs. White British donors predominated, females outnumbered males, and clonal diversity was possibly underestimated. Seropositive at baseline were only 5 to 7 AZD1222 recipients.

The chain carries TRBV28 and TRBJ1-5; D gene uncertain. This sequence originates from an adult in good health. Sequencing used peripheral blood, obtained on day 0 of AZD1222 vaccination. CDR3 nucleotide sequence: TGTGCCAGCATTCAACTGAGTAGCAATCAGCCCCAGCATTTT. This encodes CASIQLSSNQPQHF.